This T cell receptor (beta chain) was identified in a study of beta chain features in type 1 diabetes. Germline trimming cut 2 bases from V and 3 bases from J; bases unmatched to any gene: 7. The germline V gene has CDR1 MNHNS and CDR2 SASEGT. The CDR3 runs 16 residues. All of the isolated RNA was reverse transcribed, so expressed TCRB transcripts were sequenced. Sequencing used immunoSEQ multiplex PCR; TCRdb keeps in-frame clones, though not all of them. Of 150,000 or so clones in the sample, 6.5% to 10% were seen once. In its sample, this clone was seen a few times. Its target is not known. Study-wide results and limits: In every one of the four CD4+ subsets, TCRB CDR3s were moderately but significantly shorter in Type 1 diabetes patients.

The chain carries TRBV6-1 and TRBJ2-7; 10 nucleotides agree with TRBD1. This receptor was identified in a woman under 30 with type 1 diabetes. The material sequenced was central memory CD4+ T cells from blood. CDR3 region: CASSEPGGTGDYEQYF. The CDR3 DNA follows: TGTGCCAGCAGTGAACCCGGCGGGACAGGGGACTACGAGCAGTACTTC.